The 29 T cell receptor beta chains below all came from one sample that was sequenced in a study of human T cells and chemical hapten exposure. TCRdb re-analysed the RACE reads in MiXCR, keeping a single row per CDR3 protein. The data contain over 45,000 distinct CDR3 sequences, about 9.3% of them singletons. The time point is: patch test 1, 2 weeks after DPC sensitization. The treatment here: therapeutic diphenylcyclopropenone sensitization with weekly scalp DPC. The specimen comprised whole blood, sampled in connection with sensitization to the hapten diphenylcyclopropenone (DPC). The receptors were gathered from a woman aged 40 to 50 with alopecia areata. Some clones in this sample may be carry-over from other donors' samples.

This clonotype showed up many times. This rearrangement joins TRBV21-1 to TRBJ2-2; TRBD1 is the table's D call and was not checked against the DNA. TRBV21-1 is a pseudogene segment. CDR3 length: 15 residues. CDR3 sequence (DNA): TGTGCCAGCAGCTCCCGGGACAGGGGCACCGGGGAGCTGTTTTTT. Amino acids: CASSSRDRGTGELFF.

The rearrangement uses TRBV30 and TRBJ2-7; D perhaps matches TRBD2 (6 bases). This CDR3 contains 14 residues. Germline V gene sequence: CDR1 GTSNPN, CDR2 SVGIG (reference sequence). V was clipped by 3 bases and J by 2 bases, with 14 bases between them. The CDR3 is CAWRGSGVAYEQYF. DNA for the CDR3: TGTGCCTGGAGGGGTAGCGGTGTCGCCTACGAGCAGTACTTC.

V is TRBV5-6 and J is TRBJ1-1, with D possibly being TRBD1 (5 bases). Germline CDR1 SGHDT, CDR2 YYEEEE. With 1 base removed from V and 3 bases from J, the gap between germline ends came to 13 bases. The length of the CDR3 is 15 residues. CDR3 nucleotides: TGTGCCAGCAGCTTGAGCGGGGCTTTGGACACTGAAGCTTTCTTT. As protein: CASSLSGALDTEAFF.

The rearrangement uses TRBV3-1 and TRBJ2-2, with D possibly matching TRBD2 (6 bases). V was shortened by 3 bases and J by 6 bases, with 11 bases between the two germline ends. The CDR3 is made up of 14 amino acids. CDR1 LGHDT and CDR2 YNNKEL come from the germline V gene (reference sequence). CDR3 protein: CASSQGLPPGELFF. CDR3 DNA: TGTGCCAGCAGCCAGGGACTTCCGCCCGGGGAGCTGTTTTTT.

Only a few counts were recorded for this clonotype. The genes are TRBV5-1 and TRBJ2-5, with 7 bases identical to TRBD2. The CDR3 consists of 14 residues. Germline trimming cut 4 bases from V and 2 bases from J; bases unmatched to any gene: 5. Germline CDR1 and CDR2: SGHRS and YFSETQ. CDR3 sequence (DNA): TGCGCCAGCAGCGCCGGGACTAAACAAGAGACCCAGTACTTC. Its translation is CASSAGTKQETQYF.

This clonotype was counted at least ten times. The chain joins TRBV20-1 to TRBJ2-7, with D possibly called TRBD1 or TRBD2 (5 bases each). The CDR3 consists of 12 residues. V was shortened by 3 bases and J by 4 bases, with 10 bases between the two germline ends. CDR1 DFQATT and CDR2 SNEGSKA come from the germline V gene (reference sequence). This CDR3 reads CSASVEGYEQYF. CDR3 nucleotide sequence: TGCAGTGCTAGCGTTGAGGGGTACGAGCAGTACTTC.

The table lists this clonotype with a few counts. CDR3 in amino acids: CASSPRSGPGGEQFF. As DNA, the CDR3 is TGTGCCAGCAGCCCAAGGAGCGGCCCCGGGGGTGAGCAGTTCTTC. This chain joins TRBV3-1 and TRBJ2-1, with D tentatively TRBD2 (6 bases). The CDR3 is 15 residues long. CDR1 and CDR2 from the germline V gene are LGHDT and YNNKEL (reference sequence). Trimming left V 4 bases short and J 9 bases short, with 19 bases between.

This clonotype has a handful of counts. V and J are TRBV7-2 and TRBJ2-3, with D maybe TRBD1 (7 bases). This CDR3 contains 14 residues. Trimming shortened V by 5 bases and J by 7 bases, and 16 bases separated the two germline ends. Germline V gene data show CDR1 as SGHTA and CDR2 as FQGNSA. CDR3 sequence reads: CASSPEGARNTQYF. The CDR3, as DNA: TGTGCCAGCAGCCCGGAGGGGGCCCGGAATACGCAGTATTTT.

Ten or more counts support this clonotype. The chain couples TRBV27 to TRBJ2-7, with TRBD1 matching 8 bases. Germline CDR1 is MNHEY and CDR2 is SMNVEV (reference sequence). Trimming took 6 bases from V and 2 from J; bases not matched to a gene: 12. CDR3 size: 16 residues. For the CDR3, the DNA is TGTGCCAGCAGCAACGGACAGGGATCGTGGGCCTACGAGCAGTACTTC. It encodes CASSNGQGSWAYEQYF.

A word on this clonotype: The junction shows a germline mismatch at one end, possibly a read error. V is TRBV4-3 and J is TRBJ2-2; TRBD2 might be the D (6 bases). The CDR3 has 15 residues. Per the germline V gene, CDR1 is LGHNA and CDR2 is YSLEER. CDR3 in DNA: TGCGCCGGCAGCCAAGACTCTAGCGCCATCGGGGAGCTGTTTTTT. Translation: CAGSQDSSAIGELFF.

The chain links TRBV29-1 to TRBJ1-6; D perhaps matches TRBD1 (6 bases). Germline V gene sequence: CDR1 SQVTM, CDR2 ANQGSEA. CDR3 size: 12 residues. V was trimmed by 6 bases and J by 8 bases, leaving 11 bases between them. In DNA, the CDR3 is TGCAGCGTCCGGGAGGGGGATTCACCCCTCCACTTT. Its translation is CSVREGDSPLHF.

The J gene is TRBJ2-5, the V gene TRBV4-1, with 11 bases that match TRBD2. Germline V CDR1 and CDR2: MGHRA, YSYEKL. V was pared by 0 bases and J by 7 bases, with 4 bases of the junction left unmatched. The CDR3 contains 15 residues. The CDR3, as DNA: TGCGCCAGCAGCCAAGAGGGCCTAGCGGGAGGGACCCAGTACTTC. Its translation: CASSQEGLAGGTQYF.

This clonotype has just a few counts. The CDR3 protein is CASSLDPDPSSYGYTF. The CDR3 region has the DNA TGTGCCAGCAGCTTAGATCCGGACCCGTCTTCCTATGGCTACACCTTC. The V call is TRBV7-2, the J call TRBJ1-2; D is unresolved. Germline V gene sequence: CDR1 SGHTA, CDR2 FQGNSA. The CDR3 has 16 amino acids. V was trimmed by 1 base and J by 4 bases, leaving 16 bases between them.

The chain couples TRBV4-1 to TRBJ1-1, with D maybe TRBD1 (5 bases). V was pared by 2 bases and J by 2 bases, with 9 bases between. The CDR3 is made up of 14 amino acids. From germline, CDR1 is MGHRA and CDR2 YSYEKL. The CDR3 spells CASSQQTANTEAFF. The DNA for the CDR3 is TGCGCCAGCAGCCAACAGACAGCCAACACTGAAGCTTTCTTT.

At least ten counts were recorded for this clonotype. The chain joins TRBV7-6 to TRBJ2-7; D is ambiguous. Trimming removed 4 bases from V and 1 base from J, with 11 bases in between. Germline V gives CDR1 SGHVS, CDR2 FNYEAQ. The CDR3 is 14 residues long. The CDR3 coding sequence is TGTGCCAGCAGCTCACGGGCCTCGTCCTACGAGCAGTACTTC. Protein: CASSSRASSYEQYF.

This sequence joins TRBV9 and TRBJ1-5; 7 bases fit TRBD1. The V and J ends lost 1 base and 7 bases, in that order; junction bases with no gene match: 5. The germline gives CDR1 SGDLS, CDR2 YYNGEE. This CDR3 has 14 amino acids. CDR3 coding DNA: TGTGCCAGCAGCGTATCAGGGGGAGGCCAGCCCCAGCATTTT. Protein sequence: CASSVSGGGQPQHF.

This clonotype was seen ten or more times. The CDR3 region has the DNA TGTGCTAGTGGTTTGGGAACAGGCCGCGGGGGGCCCCAGCATTTT. It specifies CASGLGTGRGGPQHF. The V and J genes are TRBV12-5 and TRBJ1-5; D might be TRBD1 (5 bases). The CDR3 covers 15 residues. CDR1 and CDR2 from the germline V gene are LGHNT and FRNRAP. Deletions cut 1 base from V and 9 bases from J, with 16 bases between.

This clonotype has only a few counts. V and J are TRBV11-2 and TRBJ2-3; the D is unclear. This CDR3 is 12 amino acids long. The ends were cut back, 5 bases at V and 0 bases at J, with 3 bases in the middle. Germline CDR1 and CDR2: SGHAT and FQNNGV. CDR3 in amino acids: CASSGSTDTQYF. Written as DNA, the CDR3 is TGTGCCAGCAGCGGAAGCACAGATACGCAGTATTTT.

The J gene is TRBJ2-3, the V gene TRBV28; unclear D gene. The germline V gene has CDR1 MDHEN and CDR2 SYDVKM. Trimming cost V 7 bases and J 0 bases, with 8 bases left between them. The CDR3 is made up of 13 amino acids. The CDR3, as DNA: TGTGCCAGCACCCTGATAAGCACAGATACGCAGTATTTT. Protein product: CASTLISTDTQYF.

Ten or more counts support this clonotype. This chain links TRBV7-3 with TRBJ2-1; 9 bases map to TRBD1. This CDR3 spans 16 amino acids. Looked up from germline, CDR1 is SGHTA and CDR2 is FQGTGA. V lost 1 base, J lost 1 base, and 2 bases stayed unmatched. This CDR3 is CASSLRDRGSYNEQFF. DNA for the CDR3: TGTGCCAGCAGCTTAAGAGACAGGGGGTCCTACAATGAGCAGTTCTTC.

This clonotype was observed at least ten times. V gene TRBV2 combines with J gene TRBJ1-1; the match to TRBD1 covers 9 bases. Per the germline V gene, CDR1 is SNHLY and CDR2 is FYNNEI. The CDR3 totals 18 residues. The V gene end was trimmed by 4 bases and the J gene end by 5 bases; junction bases not matched to a gene: 17. CDR3 nucleotides: TGTGCCAGCAGTGGGAAGGGGGGACAGGGATTATTGGGGACTGAAGCTTTCTTT. Translation: CASSGKGGQGLLGTEAFF.

This chain uses TRBV5-1 with TRBJ2-7; 7 bases line up with TRBD2. This CDR3 is 14 amino acids long. CDR1 SGHRS and CDR2 YFSETQ come from the germline V gene. V was clipped by 3 bases and J by 2 bases; unmatched bases: 5. The CDR3 DNA reads as TGCGCCAGCAGCTGGGAGGGGTTAACCTACGAGCAGTACTTC. Its protein is CASSWEGLTYEQYF.

This clonotype was recorded a few times. This chain joins TRBV27 and TRBJ2-7; D ambiguous. V was pared by 3 bases and J by 6 bases, with 12 bases between. This CDR3 comprises 13 residues. CDR1 and CDR2 from the germline V gene are MNHEY and SMNVEV (reference sequence). CDR3 in DNA: TGTGCCAGCAGTTTTCATGGGCTGGGCGAGCAGTACTTC. Protein sequence: CASSFHGLGEQYF.

This clonotype occurred many times. This chain connects TRBV6-1 to TRBJ1-4; D call uncertain. The CDR3 sequence is 15 residues long. CDR1 and CDR2 from the germline V gene are MNHNS and SASEGT. Trimming took 6 bases from V and 8 from J, leaving 19 bases between them. CDR3 region: CASSEGWGLEEKLFF. The CDR3 DNA follows: TGTGCCAGCAGCGAGGGATGGGGATTAGAAGAAAAACTGTTTTTT.

This clonotype was observed many times. The chain links TRBV4-1 to TRBJ1-3; possibly TRBD1 for D (6 bases). This CDR3 has 15 residues. Germline V gene sequence: CDR1 MGHRA, CDR2 YSYEKL. V was pared by 5 bases and J by 4 bases, with 15 bases between. The CDR3: CASSTRGGSGNTIYF. In DNA form, the CDR3 reads TGCGCCAGCAGCACGCGAGGGGGTTCAGGAAACACCATATATTTT.

This clonotype was seen ten or more times. The chain is built from TRBV29-1 and TRBJ2-7, with 7 bases identical to TRBD2. Germline V gene data show CDR1 as SQVTM and CDR2 as ANQGSEA. CDR3 size: 13 residues. The J segment lost 4 bases and the V segment lost 2 bases, leaving 5 bases of the junction unmatched. CDR3 residues: CSVETQGGYEQYF. The CDR3 DNA is TGCAGCGTTGAAACGCAGGGAGGGTACGAGCAGTACTTC.

This clonotype was seen repeatedly, ten times or more. The chain carries TRBV15 and TRBJ2-7, with 7 bases that match TRBD1. Losses at the gene ends were 2 bases for V and 7 bases for J; bases not matched to a gene: 5. Germline V lookup: CDR1 LNHNV, CDR2 YYDKDF (reference sequence). The CDR3 has 13 residues. CDR3: CATSRSTGNEQYF. The CDR3 DNA is TGTGCCACCAGCAGATCGACAGGGAATGAGCAGTACTTC.

This clonotype was recorded at least ten times. The chain carries TRBV5-6 and TRBJ2-2; TRBD2 matches at 13 bases. Trimming removed 4 bases from V and 5 bases from J; junction bases left unmatched: 5. The CDR3 totals 16 residues. CDR1 SGHDT and CDR2 YYEEEE come from the germline V gene. CDR3 in amino acids: CASSNTGLAGTGELFF. The CDR3 nucleotides read TGTGCCAGCAGCAACACGGGACTAGCGGGGACCGGGGAGCTGTTTTTT.

This clonotype appeared many times. The V and J genes are TRBV4-2 and TRBJ2-3; weak D call: TRBD2 (6 bases). V shed 1 base and J shed 4 bases, with 9 bases lying between them. This CDR3 contains 14 residues. Germline CDR1 reads LGHNA; CDR2 reads YNFKEQ. The CDR3 bases are TGTGCCAGCAGCCAAGGGGGGGATGCAGATACGCAGTATTTT. Translation gives CASSQGGDADTQYF.